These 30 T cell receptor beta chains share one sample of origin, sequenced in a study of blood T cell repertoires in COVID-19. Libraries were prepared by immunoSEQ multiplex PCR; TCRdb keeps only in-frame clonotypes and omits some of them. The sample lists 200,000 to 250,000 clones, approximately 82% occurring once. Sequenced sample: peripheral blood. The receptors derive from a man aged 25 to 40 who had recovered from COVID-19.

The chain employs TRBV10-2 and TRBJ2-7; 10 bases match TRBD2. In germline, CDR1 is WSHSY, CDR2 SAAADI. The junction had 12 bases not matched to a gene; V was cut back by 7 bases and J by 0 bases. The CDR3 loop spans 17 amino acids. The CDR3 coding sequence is TGCGCCAGCACTGCGACTAGCGGGTTCGGTTCCTCCTACGAGCAGTACTTC. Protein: CASTATSGFGSSYEQYF.

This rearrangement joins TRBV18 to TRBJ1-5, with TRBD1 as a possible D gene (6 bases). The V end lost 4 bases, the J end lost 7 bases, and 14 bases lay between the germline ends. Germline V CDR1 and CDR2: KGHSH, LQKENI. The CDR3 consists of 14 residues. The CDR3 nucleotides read TGTGCCAGCTCACATAACAGGGTTCGGCAGCCCCAGCATTTT. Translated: CASSHNRVRQPQHF.

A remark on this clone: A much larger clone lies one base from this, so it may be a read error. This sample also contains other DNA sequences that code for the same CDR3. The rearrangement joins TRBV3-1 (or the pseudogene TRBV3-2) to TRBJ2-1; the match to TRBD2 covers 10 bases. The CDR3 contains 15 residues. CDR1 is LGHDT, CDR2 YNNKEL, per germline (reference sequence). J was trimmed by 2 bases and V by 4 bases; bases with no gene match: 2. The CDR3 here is CASSRTSGAYNEQFF. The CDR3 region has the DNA TGTGCCAGCAGCCGTACTAGCGGGGCCTACAATGAGCAGTTCTTC.

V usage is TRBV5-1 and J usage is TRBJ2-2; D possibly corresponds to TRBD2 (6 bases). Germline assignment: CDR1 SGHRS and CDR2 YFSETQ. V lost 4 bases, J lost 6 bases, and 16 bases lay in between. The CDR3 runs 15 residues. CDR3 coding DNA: TGCGCCAGCAGCATGTTCCAGGAGGGAGCCGGGGAGCTGTTTTTT. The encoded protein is CASSMFQEGAGELFF.

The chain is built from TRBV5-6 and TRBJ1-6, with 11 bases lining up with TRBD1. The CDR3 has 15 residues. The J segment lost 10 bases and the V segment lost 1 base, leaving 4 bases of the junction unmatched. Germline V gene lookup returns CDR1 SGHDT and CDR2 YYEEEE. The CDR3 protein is CASSLRDRGGSPLHF. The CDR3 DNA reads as TGTGCCAGCAGCTTGAGGGACAGGGGGGGATCACCCCTCCACTTT.

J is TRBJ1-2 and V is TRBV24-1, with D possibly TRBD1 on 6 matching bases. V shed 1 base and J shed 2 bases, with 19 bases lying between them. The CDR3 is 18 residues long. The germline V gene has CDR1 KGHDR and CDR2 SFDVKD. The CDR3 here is CATSDFGGQPPRNYGYTF. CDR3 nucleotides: TGTGCCACCAGTGATTTCGGGGGGCAGCCCCCTAGGAACTATGGCTACACCTTC.

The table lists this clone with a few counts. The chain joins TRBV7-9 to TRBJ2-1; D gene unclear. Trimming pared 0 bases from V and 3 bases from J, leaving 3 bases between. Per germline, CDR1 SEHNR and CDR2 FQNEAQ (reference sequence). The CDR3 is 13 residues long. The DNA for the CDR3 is TGTGCCAGCAGCTTAGCGAGCTACAATGAGCAGTTCTTC. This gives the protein CASSLASYNEQFF.

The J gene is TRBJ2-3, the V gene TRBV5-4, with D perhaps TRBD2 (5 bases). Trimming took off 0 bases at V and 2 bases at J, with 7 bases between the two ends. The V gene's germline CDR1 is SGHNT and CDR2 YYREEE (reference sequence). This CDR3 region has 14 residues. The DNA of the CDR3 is TGTGCCAGCAGCTTGGGGGGAGTCACAGATACGCAGTATTTT. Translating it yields CASSLGGVTDTQYF.

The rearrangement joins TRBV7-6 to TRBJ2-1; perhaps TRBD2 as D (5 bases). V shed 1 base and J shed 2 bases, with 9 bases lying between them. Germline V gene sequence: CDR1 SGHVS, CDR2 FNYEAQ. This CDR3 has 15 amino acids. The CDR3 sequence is CASSLVSGTYNEQFF. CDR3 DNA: TGTGCCAGCAGCTTAGTCAGCGGAACCTACAATGAGCAGTTCTTC.

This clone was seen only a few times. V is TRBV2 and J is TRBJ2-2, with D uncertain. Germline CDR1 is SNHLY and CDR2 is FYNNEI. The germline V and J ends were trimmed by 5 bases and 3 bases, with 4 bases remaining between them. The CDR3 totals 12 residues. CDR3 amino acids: CASSPDTGELFF. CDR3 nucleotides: TGTGCCAGCAGTCCGGACACCGGGGAGCTGTTTTTT.

The CDR3 DNA reads as TGCGCCAGCAGCCCAGAAAGTTCGCTAGCGAGCAAAAACATTCAGTACTTC. Translated, it gives CASSPESSLASKNIQYF. The J gene is TRBJ2-4, the V gene TRBV4-1; tentatively, D is TRBD2 (6 bases). V lost 4 bases and J 3 bases, leaving 19 bases between the germline ends. The CDR3 covers 17 residues. In germline, CDR1 is MGHRA, CDR2 YSYEKL.

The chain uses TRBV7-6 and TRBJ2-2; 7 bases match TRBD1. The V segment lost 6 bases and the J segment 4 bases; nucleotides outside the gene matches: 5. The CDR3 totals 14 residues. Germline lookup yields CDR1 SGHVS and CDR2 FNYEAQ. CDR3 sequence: CASRSRGLTGELFF. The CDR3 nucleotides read TGTGCCAGCAGGTCGAGGGGGCTCACCGGGGAGCTGTTTTTT.

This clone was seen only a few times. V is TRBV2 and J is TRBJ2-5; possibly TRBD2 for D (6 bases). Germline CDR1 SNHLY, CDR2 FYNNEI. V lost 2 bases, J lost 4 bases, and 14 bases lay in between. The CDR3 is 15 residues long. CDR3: CASSESLGGGETQYF. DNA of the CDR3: TGTGCCAGCAGTGAAAGCCTGGGGGGAGGAGAGACCCAGTACTTC.

DNA for the CDR3: TGCAGCGTTGTTCCGGGGGCCAGGGGGGAGACCCAGTACTTC. Its translation is CSVVPGARGETQYF. V gene TRBV29-1 combines with J gene TRBJ2-5; a weak D match, TRBD1 (7 bases). The CDR3 length is 14 residues. Germline V lookup: CDR1 SQVTM, CDR2 ANQGSEA. Trimming stripped 4 bases from V and 5 bases from J, with 17 bases between.

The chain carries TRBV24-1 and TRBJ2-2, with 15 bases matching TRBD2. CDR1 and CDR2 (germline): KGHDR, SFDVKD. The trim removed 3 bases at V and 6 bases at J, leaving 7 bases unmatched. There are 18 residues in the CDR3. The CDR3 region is CATSDTGLAGGRPGELFF. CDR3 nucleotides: TGTGCCACCAGTGATACCGGACTAGCGGGGGGGAGGCCCGGGGAGCTGTTTTTT.

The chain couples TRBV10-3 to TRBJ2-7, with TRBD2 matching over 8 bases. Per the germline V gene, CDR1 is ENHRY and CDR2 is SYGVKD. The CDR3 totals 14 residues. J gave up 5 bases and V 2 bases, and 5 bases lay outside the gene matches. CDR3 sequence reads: CAISEGTSRNEQYV. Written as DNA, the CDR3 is TGTGCCATCAGTGAGGGGACTAGTAGGAACGAGCAGTACGTC.

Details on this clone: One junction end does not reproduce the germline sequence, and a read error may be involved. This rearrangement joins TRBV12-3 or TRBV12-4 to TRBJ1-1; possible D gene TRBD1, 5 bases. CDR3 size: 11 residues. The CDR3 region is CASSFGGASLF. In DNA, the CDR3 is TGTGCCAGCAGTTTCGGTGGGGCCTCGCTCTTT.

The CDR3 nucleotides read TGTGCCAGCAGCTTTCGGGGACAGGGATTAGCTGGGGCCAACGTCCTGACTTTC. As protein: CASSFRGQGLAGANVLTF. The chain is built from TRBV7-3 and TRBJ2-6, with 9 bases that match TRBD1. V lost 3 bases, J lost 2 bases, and 8 bases stayed unmatched. Germline V gene data show CDR1 as SGHTA and CDR2 as FQGTGA. This CDR3 has 18 residues.

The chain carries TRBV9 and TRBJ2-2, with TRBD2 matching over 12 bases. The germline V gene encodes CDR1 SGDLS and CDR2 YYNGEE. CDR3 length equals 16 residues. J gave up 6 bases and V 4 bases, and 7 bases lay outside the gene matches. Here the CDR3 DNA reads TGTGCCAGCAGCACCGGACTAGCGGGGACTCCCGGGGAGCTGTTTTTT. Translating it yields CASSTGLAGTPGELFF.

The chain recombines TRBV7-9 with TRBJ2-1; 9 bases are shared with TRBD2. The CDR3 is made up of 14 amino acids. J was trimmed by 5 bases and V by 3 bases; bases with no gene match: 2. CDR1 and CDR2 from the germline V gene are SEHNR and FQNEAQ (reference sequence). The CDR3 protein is CASSLRGGDNEQFF. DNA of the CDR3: TGTGCCAGCAGCTTGCGGGGGGGAGACAATGAGCAGTTCTTC.

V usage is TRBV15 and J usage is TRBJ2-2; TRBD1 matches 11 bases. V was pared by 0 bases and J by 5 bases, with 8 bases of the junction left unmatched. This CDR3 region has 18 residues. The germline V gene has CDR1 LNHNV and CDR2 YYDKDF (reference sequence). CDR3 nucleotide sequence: TGTGCCACCAGCAGAGATCTAGGACAGGGGGCCGTAACCGGGGAGCTGTTTTTT. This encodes CATSRDLGQGAVTGELFF.

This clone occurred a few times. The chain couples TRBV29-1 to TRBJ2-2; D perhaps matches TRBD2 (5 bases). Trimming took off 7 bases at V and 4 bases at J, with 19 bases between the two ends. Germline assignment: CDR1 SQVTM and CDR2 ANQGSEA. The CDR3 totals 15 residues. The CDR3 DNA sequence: TGCAGCGCGACCCTACCAGGTCGGGGCACCGGGGAGCTGTTTTTT. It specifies CSATLPGRGTGELFF.

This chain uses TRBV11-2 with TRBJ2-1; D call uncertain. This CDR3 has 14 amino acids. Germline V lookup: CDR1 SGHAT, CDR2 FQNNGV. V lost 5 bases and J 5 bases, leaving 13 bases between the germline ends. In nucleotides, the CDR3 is TGTGCCAGCAGCGCAGAGGCGCAGAACAATGAGCAGTTCTTC. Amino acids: CASSAEAQNNEQFF.

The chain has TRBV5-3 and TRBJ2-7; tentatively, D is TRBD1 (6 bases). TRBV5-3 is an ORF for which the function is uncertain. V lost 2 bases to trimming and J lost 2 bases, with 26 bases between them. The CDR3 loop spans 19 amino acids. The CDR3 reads CARSFKCFEFRGSPYEQYV. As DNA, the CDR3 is TGTGCCAGAAGCTTCAAATGTTTCGAGTTCAGGGGTTCTCCCTACGAGCAGTACGTC.

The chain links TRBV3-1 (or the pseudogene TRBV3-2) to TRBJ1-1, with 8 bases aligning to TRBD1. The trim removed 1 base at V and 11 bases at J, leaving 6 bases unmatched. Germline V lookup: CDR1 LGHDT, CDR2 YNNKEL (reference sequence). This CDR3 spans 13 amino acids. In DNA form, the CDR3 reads TGTGCCAGCAGCCAAGTCGTCGGGGACAGGGCTTTCTTT. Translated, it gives CASSQVVGDRAFF.

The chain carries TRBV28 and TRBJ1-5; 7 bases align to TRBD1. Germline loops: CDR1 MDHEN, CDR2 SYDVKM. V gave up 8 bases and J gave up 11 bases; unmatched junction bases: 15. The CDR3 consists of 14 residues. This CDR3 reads CASVNRDSSPAQHF. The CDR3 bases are TGTGCCAGCGTGAACCGGGACAGCTCCCCAGCCCAGCATTTT.

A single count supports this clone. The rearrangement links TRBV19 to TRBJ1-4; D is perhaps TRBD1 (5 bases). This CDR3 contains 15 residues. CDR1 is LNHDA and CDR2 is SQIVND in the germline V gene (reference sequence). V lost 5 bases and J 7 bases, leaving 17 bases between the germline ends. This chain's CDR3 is CASSHRIIQSEKLFF. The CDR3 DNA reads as TGTGCCAGTAGTCACAGGATTATCCAGTCTGAAAAACTGTTTTTT. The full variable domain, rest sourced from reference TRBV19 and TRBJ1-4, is DGGITQSPKYLFRKEGQNVTLSCEQNLNHDAMYWYRQDPGQGLRLIYYSQIVNDFQKGDIAEGYSVSREKKESFPLTVTSAQKNPTAFYLCASSHRIIQSEKLFFGSGTQLSVL.

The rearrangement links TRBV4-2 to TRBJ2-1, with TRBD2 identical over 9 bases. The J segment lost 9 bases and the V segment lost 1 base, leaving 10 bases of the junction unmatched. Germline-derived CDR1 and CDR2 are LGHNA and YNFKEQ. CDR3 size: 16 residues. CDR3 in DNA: TGTGCCAGCAGCCAAGTAAAGACCGGGACTAGCTTTGAGCAGTTCTTC. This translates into CASSQVKTGTSFEQFF.

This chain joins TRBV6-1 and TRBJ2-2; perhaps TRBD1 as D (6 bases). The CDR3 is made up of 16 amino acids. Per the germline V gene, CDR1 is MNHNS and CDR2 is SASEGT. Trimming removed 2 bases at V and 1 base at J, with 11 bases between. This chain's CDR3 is CASSERVGGNTGELFF. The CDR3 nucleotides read TGTGCCAGCAGTGAAAGGGTAGGGGGGAACACCGGGGAGCTGTTTTTT.

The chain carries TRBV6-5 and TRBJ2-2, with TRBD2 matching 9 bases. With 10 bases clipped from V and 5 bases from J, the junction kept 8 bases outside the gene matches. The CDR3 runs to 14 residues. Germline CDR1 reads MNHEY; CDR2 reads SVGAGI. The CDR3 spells CATKWLAGTGELFF. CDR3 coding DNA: TGTGCCACCAAATGGCTAGCGGGGACCGGGGAGCTGTTTTTT.